This entry describes one T cell receptor (beta chain). The sample belongs to a study of blood T cell repertoires in COVID-19. The repertoire was sequenced with immunoSEQ multiplex PCR; TCRdb's copy has only in-frame clones and lacks some. The profile shows some 220,000 clones, about 79% of them singletons. The germline V gene encodes CDR1 LNHDA and CDR2 SQIVND (reference sequence). CDR3 size: 19 residues. The ends lost 5 bases at V and 0 bases at J; junction bases unmatched: 15. Assignments of participants to cohorts depended upon their own reported clinical history. The clonotype was recovered from a woman in her 40s with acute COVID-19. Sequenced: PBMCs or T cells enriched from blood (not recorded which). The rearrangement joins TRBV19 to TRBJ2-7; 11 bases fit TRBD1. In DNA form, the CDR3 reads TGTGCCAGTAGTGCCGACCCCGGGACAGGGGGTCGAAGCTCCTACGAGCAGTACTTC. Its translation: CASSADPGTGGRSSYEQYF.